A single sample gave rise to the 20 T cell receptor beta chains below, sequenced in a study of beta chain features in type 1 diabetes. TCRB transcripts that were expressed got sequenced, as all of the isolated RNA had been reverse transcribed. Repertoires were generated with immunoSEQ multiplex PCR, while TCRdb's copy carries only in-frame clones and drops some. The sample shows some 300,000 clones, approximately 8.1% of them seen only once. The specimen sequenced was central memory CD4+ T cells from blood. The receptors come from a woman aged 18-29 years in good health.

This clone was seen ten or more times. At one end, the junction sequence differs from germline, possibly due to a read error. The DNA for the CDR3 is TGTGCTAGCAGCCCCCCCGGGGCACCACGCAATGAGCAGTTCTTC. Protein sequence: CASSPPGAPRNEQFF. The chain joins TRBV7-7 to TRBJ2-1; D is tentatively TRBD1 or TRBD2 (5 bases each). This CDR3 is 15 amino acids long. The germline CDR1 and CDR2 sequences are SSHAT and FNYEAQ (reference sequence).

This clone was counted a few times. The CDR3 sequence: CATSSAYGGTGNTGELFF. The CDR3 coding sequence is TGTGCCACCAGCAGCGCTTACGGCGGGACAGGGAACACCGGGGAGCTGTTTTTT. The chain carries TRBV15 and TRBJ2-2, with 8 bases identical to TRBD1. Trimming cost V 3 bases and J 1 base; bases outside gene matches: 10. The CDR3 runs to 18 residues. Germline V lookup: CDR1 LNHNV, CDR2 YYDKDF (reference sequence).

The chain links TRBV25-1 to TRBJ1-6; no definite D call. Between the trimmed V and J ends, which lost 6 bases and 8 bases, there was a span of 14 bases. The CDR3 contains 14 residues. CDR1 MGHDK and CDR2 SYGVNS come from the germline V gene. As DNA, the CDR3 is TGTGCCAGCAGCCGACGCGGGCCTTATTCACCCCTCCACTTT. Its translation: CASSRRGPYSPLHF.

This chain joins TRBV20-1 and TRBJ2-1; D not resolved. CDR3 length: 11 amino acids. Germline values: CDR1 DFQATT, CDR2 SNEGSKA (reference sequence). The germline V and J ends were trimmed by 3 bases and 11 bases, with 11 bases remaining between them. This CDR3 is CSASNVGQQFF. The CDR3 nucleotides are TGCAGTGCTAGTAATGTTGGACAGCAGTTCTTC.

This clone occurred a few times. This sample also contains other DNA sequences that code for the same CDR3. This rearrangement joins TRBV7-2 to TRBJ2-1, with D tentatively TRBD2 (5 bases). Germline values: CDR1 SGHTA, CDR2 FQGNSA. V lost 1 base and J lost 1, with 8 bases in between. The CDR3 has 15 residues. The CDR3 spells CASSLGTGSYNEQFF. Written as DNA, the CDR3 is TGTGCCAGCAGCTTAGGGACTGGGTCCTACAATGAGCAGTTCTTC.

V usage is TRBV12-5 and J usage is TRBJ2-2; 11 bases line up with TRBD2. The CDR3 totals 17 residues. Trimming cost V 5 bases and J 2 bases; bases outside gene matches: 7. The germline gives CDR1 LGHNT, CDR2 FRNRAP. CDR3 in amino acids: CASGVMTSGINTGELFF. The CDR3 bases are TGTGCTAGTGGTGTTATGACTAGCGGGATAAACACCGGGGAGCTGTTTTTT.

At least ten counts were recorded for this clone. V and J are TRBV4-2 and TRBJ2-6; D gene ambiguous. This CDR3 has 18 residues. Trimming stripped 1 base from V and 0 bases from J, with 13 bases between. Germline V gives CDR1 LGHNA, CDR2 YNFKEQ. DNA for the CDR3: TGTGCCAGCAGCCAAGGATTTCGCAGGAACTCTGGGGCCAACGTCCTGACTTTC. Its translation: CASSQGFRRNSGANVLTF.

The chain is built from TRBV2 and TRBJ1-2; D is unresolved. The V end was cut by 7 bases, the J end by 8 bases, with 14 bases between. CDR3 length: 12 residues. The germline CDR1 and CDR2 sequences are SNHLY and FYNNEI. In DNA, the CDR3 is TGTGCCAGCAAATTGGGCAGCGAGGGCTACACCTTC. This gives the protein CASKLGSEGYTF.

This clone was seen more than once but under ten times. The V gene is TRBV7-6, the J gene TRBJ1-5; D is uncertain. The germline CDR1 and CDR2 sequences are SGHVS and FNYEAQ. This CDR3 has 13 residues. Between the trimmed V and J ends, which lost 3 bases and 5 bases, there was a span of 8 bases. CDR3 protein: CASSLSGDQPQHF. CDR3 in DNA: TGTGCCAGCAGCTTGTCCGGGGATCAGCCCCAGCATTTT.

J is TRBJ2-3 and V is TRBV6-5, with 8 bases that match TRBD2. The V gene's germline CDR1 is MNHEY and CDR2 SVGAGI. The CDR3 runs 15 residues. With V trimmed by 5 bases and J by 4 bases, 8 bases remained unmatched. The CDR3 DNA reads as TGTGCCAGCAGTCCTTACCGGGAGGGCCCAGATACGCAGTATTTT. It translates to CASSPYREGPDTQYF.

This clone was counted a few times. The chain has TRBV9 and TRBJ2-3, with 8 positions matching TRBD1. Looked up from germline, CDR1 is SGDLS and CDR2 is YYNGEE. Trimming cost V 4 bases and J 5 bases; bases outside gene matches: 6. CDR3 length: 14 residues. The DNA for the CDR3 is TGTGCCAGCAGCCTCGGACAGGGATTAGATACGCAGTATTTT. Translating gives CASSLGQGLDTQYF.

The rearrangement links TRBV10-3 to TRBJ2-1; D might be TRBD2 (7 bases). The CDR3 extends over 16 amino acids. Germline V gene sequence: CDR1 ENHRY, CDR2 SYGVKD. The V end was cut by 3 bases, the J end by 8 bases, with 20 bases between. The CDR3 nucleotides are TGTGCCATCAGTGACCCCGGGCGGGGGCCCGTCGATGAGCAGTTCTTC. The encoded protein is CAISDPGRGPVDEQFF.

The V gene is TRBV15, the J gene TRBJ1-2; D perhaps matches TRBD1 (5 bases). CDR3 length equals 12 residues. Deletions cut 1 base from V and 7 bases from J, with 7 bases between. The germline gives CDR1 LNHNV, CDR2 YYDKDF (reference sequence). CDR3 sequence reads: CATSRVGGGYTF. Written as DNA, the CDR3 is TGTGCCACCAGCAGAGTTGGGGGTGGCTACACCTTC.

The chain combines TRBV7-2 with TRBJ2-7; 9 bases match TRBD2. V was clipped by 2 bases and J by 4 bases; unmatched bases: 6. This CDR3 comprises 15 residues. CDR1 SGHTA and CDR2 FQGNSA come from the germline V gene. The CDR3: CASSLMAGGLYEQYV. CDR3 nucleotides: TGTGCCAGCAGCTTAATGGCGGGGGGGCTGTACGAGCAGTACGTC.

This clone was seen only a few times. The chain employs TRBV5-6 and TRBJ2-4; TRBD2 might be the D (7 bases). Trimming removed 0 bases at V and 7 bases at J, with 17 bases between. Germline V gives CDR1 SGHDT, CDR2 YYEEEE. The CDR3 extends over 16 amino acids. This CDR3 reads CASSLVGQRGGNIQYF. The DNA for the CDR3 is TGTGCCAGCAGCTTGGTAGGACAGCGGGGAGGGAACATTCAGTACTTC.

The table lists this clone with a few counts. V usage is TRBV7-8 and J usage is TRBJ2-3; 10 nucleotides match TRBD2. Germline V gene sequence: CDR1 SGHVS, CDR2 FQNEAQ. The CDR3 has 16 amino acids. J lost 3 bases, V lost 5 bases, and 8 bases had no gene match. The CDR3 protein is CASSNLAGVGTDTQYF. The CDR3 DNA reads as TGTGCCAGCAGCAACCTAGCGGGAGTCGGGACAGATACGCAGTATTTT.

This clone was observed a few times. The chain joins TRBV10-3 to TRBJ2-1, with 10 bases fitting TRBD2. The CDR3 has 18 residues. The trim removed 0 bases at V and 9 bases at J, leaving 14 bases unmatched. The germline V gene has CDR1 ENHRY and CDR2 SYGVKD. DNA of the CDR3: TGTGCCATCAGTGAGTCGTTGTCAGCGGGAGGGACATCGAGTGAGCAGTTCTTC. Protein product: CAISESLSAGGTSSEQFF.

This clone turned up a few times. This chain uses TRBV6-5 with TRBJ2-2, with D perhaps given as TRBD1 or TRBD2 (5 bases each). Germline V gives CDR1 MNHEY, CDR2 SVGAGI. The ends were cut back, 6 bases at V and 13 bases at J, with 21 bases in the middle. This CDR3 contains 14 residues. The CDR3 loop reads CASRSRAWDAGLFF. The CDR3 DNA follows: TGTGCCAGCAGATCCCGGGCCTGGGACGCGGGGCTGTTTTTT.

This clone has only a few counts. This chain connects TRBV2 to TRBJ2-1; TRBD1 aligns across 8 bases. The length of the CDR3 is 12 residues. V gave up 5 bases and J gave up 11 bases; unmatched junction bases: 5. The germline gives CDR1 SNHLY, CDR2 FYNNEI. CDR3 residues: CASSTDRGKQFF. As DNA, the CDR3 is TGTGCCAGCAGTACAGACAGGGGAAAGCAGTTCTTC.

There are many counts of this clone. The chain combines TRBV7-2 with TRBJ2-5; possible D gene TRBD2, 6 bases. The CDR3 consists of 16 residues. CDR1 and CDR2 from the germline V gene are SGHTA and FQGNSA. Deletions cut 5 bases from V and 5 bases from J, with 21 bases between. The CDR3 DNA sequence: TGTGCCAGCAGCGACGCCGGGACTGTGGAAGGGGAGACCCAGTACTTC. This encodes CASSDAGTVEGETQYF.